A selection of T cell receptor beta chains follows, all from one sample in a study of T-cell memory formation after mild COVID-19. TCRdb used MiXCR to reprocess the 5' RACE reads, holding one entry per CDR3 protein. The data show about 350,000 distinct CDR3 sequences, with roughly 15% seen just once and about a fifth held by the top ten. The sequenced sample was PBMCs or a T cell subset sorted from them (not recorded which). Every receptor here comes from a man between 18 and 35 years old who had mild COVID-19 (a few samples of this study predate the infection). Cell type and time point are not known. Each CDR3 is given without its conserved first and last residue.

J: TRBJ2-5
V: TRBV7-2
CDR3: ASSPNIGPQTQY

J: TRBJ2-3
V: TRBV5-1
CDR3: ASRQQTGRSTDTQY

J: TRBJ2-1
V: TRBV6-2/TRBV6-3
CDR3: ASRTGPAVYNEQF

J: TRBJ2-1
V: TRBV7-2
CDR3: ASSFRLAGSNEQF

J: TRBJ2-4
V: TRBV5-1
CDR3: ASSLGFRNIQY

J: TRBJ1-1
V: TRBV29-1
CDR3: SVGQGARTEAF

J: TRBJ2-5
V: TRBV5-1
CDR3: ASSRTGEETQY

J: TRBJ2-5
V: TRBV7-7
CDR3: ASSLNAGAIIDTQY

J: TRBJ2-5
V: TRBV7-2
CDR3: ASSLAAETRY

J: TRBJ2-5
V: TRBV20-1
CDR3: SAPSRTSGWETQY

J: TRBJ2-1
V: TRBV9
CDR3: ASSVEGHNEQF

J: TRBJ2-1
V: TRBV2
CDR3: ASSVLLGHEQF

J: TRBJ1-5
V: TRBV20-1
CDR3: SATGDRNQPQH

J: TRBJ2-5
V: TRBV12-3/TRBV12-4
CDR3: ASSFAGPPTQY

J: TRBJ1-2
V: TRBV4-1
CDR3: ASSHVGPRAANYGYT

J: TRBJ2-5
V: TRBV9
CDR3: ASSGGDPETQY

J: TRBJ1-2
V: TRBV4-3
CDR3: ASSQGARDYGYT

J: TRBJ1-6
V: TRBV4-3
CDR3: ASSRTGNNSPLH

J: TRBJ2-3
V: TRBV7-2
CDR3: ASSSSAGPDTQY

J: TRBJ1-6
V: TRBV6-5
CDR3: ASSYSTVSGDSPLH

J: TRBJ2-2
V: TRBV4-3
CDR3: ASSQDRATGELF

J: TRBJ2-3
V: TRBV11-2
CDR3: ASSSPTGSTDTQY

J: TRBJ2-5
V: TRBV9
CDR3: ASSVGGRVYQETQY

J: TRBJ2-1
V: TRBV7-3
CDR3: ASSPSGGALNEQF

J: TRBJ2-7
V: TRBV24-1
CDR3: ATSDLDGLCD

J: TRBJ1-6
V: TRBV3-1
CDR3: ASSQGGVEGRSPLH

J: TRBJ2-5
V: TRBV7-3
CDR3: ASSLGGLETQY

J: TRBJ2-3
V: TRBV24-1
CDR3: ATSPPGGFTDTQY

J: TRBJ1-1
V: TRBV24-1
CDR3: ATSSGGNTEAF

J: TRBJ2-1
V: TRBV7-9
CDR3: ASSLDGGRNEQF

J: TRBJ1-1
V: TRBV12-3/TRBV12-4
CDR3: ASSLYRGVGTEAF

J: TRBJ1-3
V: TRBV4-3
CDR3: ASSLGGSGNTIY

J: TRBJ2-5
V: TRBV6-6
CDR3: ASSYSRTGAETQY

J: TRBJ2-7
V: TRBV27
CDR3: ASSFGQSSYEQY

J: TRBJ2-7
V: TRBV6-2/TRBV6-3
CDR3: ASSYRWAYEQY

J: TRBJ2-5
V: TRBV11-1
CDR3: ASSYGLGRSPI

J: TRBJ2-1
V: TRBV20-1
CDR3: SASGASYNEQF

J: TRBJ2-3
V: TRBV6-4
CDR3: ASSLGTGANTQY

J: TRBJ2-3
V: TRBV6-5
CDR3: ASRLSSGVGADTQY

J: TRBJ2-2
V: TRBV5-1
CDR3: ASSFGGGRGSGGELF

J: TRBJ2-3
V: TRBV29-1
CDR3: SVPGGIDTQY

J: TRBJ1-2
V: TRBV5-1
CDR3: ASSLAAGGRGYT

J: TRBJ2-4
V: TRBV27
CDR3: ASSPVLGWGADIQY

J: TRBJ2-5
V: TRBV4-1
CDR3: ASSQVRAQETQY